These 18 T cell receptor beta chains share one sample of origin, sequenced in a study of T cells after yellow fever vaccination. TCRdb fed the 5' RACE reads into MiXCR, producing one record per CDR3 protein. Of some 27,000 distinct CDR3 sequences in the sample, about 6% were seen once. Material: PBMCs, either bulk or a sorted T-cell subset (CD4+, CD8+, memory, or dextramer-sorted; not recorded which), obtained on the day of the yellow fever booster vaccination. The receptor source for this set is a man aged 30 to 45 who received the YFV17D yellow fever vaccine.

This clonotype appeared many times. The chain couples TRBV20-1 to TRBJ1-1, with a weak D call TRBD1 (5 bases). Germline V lookup: CDR1 DFQATT, CDR2 SNEGSKA (reference sequence). V gave up 3 bases and J gave up 3 bases, with 11 bases separating them. This CDR3 contains 13 residues. The CDR3 spells CSASGGRDTEAFF. The CDR3 region has the DNA TGCAGTGCTAGCGGGGGGAGAGACACTGAAGCTTTCTTT.

This clonotype was seen many times. The chain links TRBV5-1 to TRBJ2-2; possibly TRBD1 for D (5 bases). Trimming left V 1 base short and J 0 bases short, with 7 bases between. The CDR3 sequence is 15 residues long. Per germline, CDR1 SGHRS and CDR2 YFSETQ. The DNA of the CDR3 is TGCGCCAGCAGCTTGCAGGGTCCGAACACCGGGGAGCTGTTTTTT. Its translation: CASSLQGPNTGELFF.

This clonotype was detected only a few times. This chain joins TRBV14 and TRBJ2-3; TRBD1 might be the D (5 bases). V lost 1 base, J lost 2 bases, and 10 bases lay in between. The CDR3 loop spans 15 amino acids. Germline lookup yields CDR1 SGHDN and CDR2 FVKESK. The DNA for the CDR3 is TGTGCCAGCAGCCAAGGCGCCAGGGCCACAGATACGCAGTATTTT. This sequence encodes CASSQGARATDTQYF.

This clonotype appeared many times. J is TRBJ1-1 and V is TRBV12-3 or TRBV12-4; the match to TRBD1 covers 7 bases. Trimming took 6 bases from V and 11 from J; bases not matched to a gene: 6. The CDR3 is 11 residues long. The CDR3 reads CASRQTGNAFF. CDR3 nucleotides: TGTGCCAGCAGACAGACAGGGAACGCTTTCTTT.

Details on this clonotype: A much larger clone sits a single nucleotide away, making a read error possible. The genes are TRBV20-1 and TRBJ2-1; TRBD2 aligns across 10 bases. The CDR3 is 16 residues long. Germline V lookup: CDR1 DFQATT, CDR2 SNEGSKA (reference sequence). The CDR3 here is CCARDPASGSGNEQFF. The CDR3 region has the DNA TGCTGTGCTAGAGATCCGGCTAGCGGGAGTGGCAATGAGCAGTTCTTC.

Note on this clonotype: With a much larger clone just one base away, this may be a read error. The chain couples TRBV7-6 to TRBJ2-7; D is unresolved. Per germline, CDR1 SGHVS and CDR2 FNYEAQ. The CDR3 consists of 14 residues. V lost 5 bases and J lost 1, with 12 bases in between. The CDR3 loop is CASSAKFGSYEQYF. CDR3 bases: TGTGCCAGCAGCGCAAAATTCGGGTCCTACGAGCAGTACTTC.

This clonotype was found many times. This sequence joins TRBV7-2 and TRBJ2-4, with 8 bases lining up with TRBD2. V lost 5 bases to trimming and J lost 6 bases; unmatched junction nucleotides: 12. The CDR3 runs 16 residues. The germline CDR1 and CDR2 sequences are SGHTA and FQGNSA. The CDR3 loop reads CASSPQAQRELNIQYF. For the CDR3, the DNA is TGTGCCAGCAGCCCGCAGGCCCAGCGGGAGTTAAACATTCAGTACTTC.

This rearrangement joins TRBV6-5 to TRBJ2-1; 7 positions agree with TRBD2. Germline loops: CDR1 MNHEY, CDR2 SVGAGI. The CDR3 sequence is 15 residues long. The ends lost 6 bases at V and 10 bases at J; junction bases unmatched: 15. CDR3 residues: CASSSGTIFDFEQFF. In DNA, the CDR3 is TGTGCCAGCAGCTCCGGGACTATTTTCGATTTCGAGCAGTTCTTC.

This clonotype occurred many times. J is TRBJ2-3 and V is TRBV10-3, with D unresolved. Germline V gene sequence: CDR1 ENHRY, CDR2 SYGVKD. With 8 bases removed from V and 0 bases from J, the gap between germline ends came to 12 bases. This CDR3 is 14 amino acids long. The CDR3 DNA sequence: TGTGCCATCGGTGTGGGATCGAGCACAGATACGCAGTATTTT. Translation: CAIGVGSSTDTQYF.

This clonotype was detected many times. V and J are TRBV7-8 and TRBJ2-1; D is undetermined. The CDR3 is 11 residues long. The ends were cut back, 2 bases at V and 14 bases at J, with 10 bases in the middle. Per the germline V gene, CDR1 is SGHVS and CDR2 is FQNEAQ. In DNA, the CDR3 is TGTGCCAGCAGCTTAAGGCGAGAGGAGTTCTTC. As protein: CASSLRREEFF.

This clonotype was observed at least ten times. This chain connects TRBV7-2 to TRBJ2-7; possible D gene TRBD2, 6 bases. The V and J ends lost 5 bases and 5 bases respectively, with 19 bases between them. The CDR3 length is 15 residues. The V gene's germline CDR1 is SGHTA and CDR2 FQGNSA. This CDR3 reads CASSPWVGRGDEQYF. CDR3 nucleotide sequence: TGTGCCAGCAGCCCGTGGGTGGGGCGGGGAGACGAGCAGTACTTC.

This clonotype turned up a few times. CDR3 residues: CASNPEGRDTEAFF. CDR3 DNA: TGTGCCTCCAACCCCGAGGGGCGCGACACTGAAGCTTTCTTT. V and J are TRBV10-3 and TRBJ1-1, with D tentatively TRBD1 (5 bases). Trimming stripped 11 bases from V and 3 bases from J, with 19 bases between. The CDR3 extends over 14 amino acids. Germline V gene data show CDR1 as ENHRY and CDR2 as SYGVKD.

The chain employs TRBV4-1 and TRBJ2-1; TRBD1 aligns across 8 bases. This CDR3 is built from 14 residues. V trimming: 4 bases; J trimming: 2 bases; junction bases outside the gene matches: 1. Germline V gene lookup returns CDR1 MGHRA and CDR2 YSYEKL. The CDR3 sequence: CASSLDRAYNEQFF. CDR3 nucleotide sequence: TGCGCCAGCAGCCTGGACAGGGCCTACAATGAGCAGTTCTTC.

The table lists this clonotype with many counts. The chain carries TRBV30 and TRBJ1-3; a possible D gene is TRBD1 (5 bases). V was shortened by 4 bases and J by 4 bases, with 14 bases between the two germline ends. Germline V gives CDR1 GTSNPN, CDR2 SVGIG (reference sequence). The CDR3 totals 14 residues. The CDR3 reads CAWNRGLDGNTIYF. The CDR3, as DNA: TGTGCCTGGAATCGGGGCTTGGACGGAAACACCATATATTTT.

This clonotype was seen many times. V gene TRBV7-8 combines with J gene TRBJ2-7, with D unresolved. Germline V gene data show CDR1 as SGHVS and CDR2 as FQNEAQ. The CDR3 runs 13 residues. The V end was cut by 6 bases, the J end by 3 bases, with 12 bases between. The CDR3 nucleotides are TGTGCCAGCAGGACGAATGCGAACTACGAGCAGTACTTC. This gives the protein CASRTNANYEQYF.

This clonotype was counted only a few times. DNA of the CDR3: TGTGCCAGCAGCCGAGGGGCTAGCGGGTCGGAGACCCAGTACTTC. Translating it yields CASSRGASGSETQYF. The chain carries TRBV7-2 and TRBJ2-5, with TRBD2 matching over 8 bases. With V trimmed by 5 bases and J by 5 bases, 10 bases remained unmatched. The CDR3 has 15 amino acids. The germline V gene has CDR1 SGHTA and CDR2 FQGNSA.

This clonotype appeared many times. This chain's CDR3 is CASSPPGTAYNEQFF. CDR3 coding DNA: TGTGCCAGCAGCCCCCCCGGGACAGCCTACAATGAGCAGTTCTTC. The gene calls are TRBV5-6 and TRBJ2-1, with 7 bases aligning to TRBD1. Trimming cost V 4 bases and J 2 bases; bases outside gene matches: 6. The CDR3 has 15 amino acids. In germline, CDR1 is SGHDT, CDR2 YYEEEE.

This clonotype came up many times. The genes are TRBV2 and TRBJ1-4; D not certain. Looked up from germline, CDR1 is SNHLY and CDR2 is FYNNEI. V lost 10 bases and J lost 7, with 16 bases in between. This CDR3 region has 13 residues. CDR3 coding DNA: TGTGCCACGTCAAACGGGTTCACTGAAAAACTGTTTTTT. It specifies CATSNGFTEKLFF.